A selection of T cell receptor beta chains follows, all from one sample in a study of blood T cells in healthy people across ages. Each CDR3 protein is one row after TCRdb ran MiXCR on the 5' RACE reads. The data show some 1.5 million distinct CDR3 sequences, with around 40% seen just once and about 4% held by the top ten. The material sequenced was blood. The receptors were gathered from a woman aged 18-29 years in good health. The conserved cysteine and the conserved F or W are not part of the CDR3 here. The D gene is left open where the match is weak. Only some rows state a clone size, as once, few, many or a class for expanded clones.

J gene: NA; CDR3 length: 13; V gene: TRBV6-2/TRBV6-3; clone size: NA; D gene: NA; CDR3 protein: ASSRRKVEGYEQY
J gene: TRBJ1-5; CDR3 length: 13; V gene: TRBV7-8; clone size: few; D gene: NA; CDR3 protein: ASSSLLLSNQPQH
J gene: TRBJ1-2; CDR3 length: 13; V gene: TRBV25-1; clone size: NA; D gene: NA; CDR3 protein: ASSVKSAGAYGYT
J gene: TRBJ2-7; CDR3 length: 13; V gene: TRBV6-5; clone size: NA; D gene: TRBD2; CDR3 protein: ASSHDSGRRYEQY
J gene: TRBJ1-1; CDR3 length: 13; V gene: TRBV25-1; clone size: NA; D gene: NA; CDR3 protein: ASSELKGDVTEAF
J gene: TRBJ2-3; CDR3 length: 15; V gene: TRBV4-3; clone size: NA; D gene: NA; CDR3 protein: ASSQDSGRASTDTQY
J gene: TRBJ1-2; CDR3 length: 13; V gene: TRBV16; clone size: NA; D gene: NA; CDR3 protein: ASSPYWEASNGYT
J gene: TRBJ2-7; CDR3 length: 10; V gene: TRBV6-2/TRBV6-3; clone size: few; D gene: NA; CDR3 protein: ASRTDPYEQY
J gene: TRBJ1-3; CDR3 length: 11; V gene: TRBV6-5; clone size: NA; D gene: NA; CDR3 protein: GSSEGLGNTIY
J gene: TRBJ2-3; CDR3 length: 12; V gene: TRBV12-3/TRBV12-4; clone size: few; D gene: TRBD1; CDR3 protein: ASSKGQGGDTQY
J gene: TRBJ2-1; CDR3 length: 13; V gene: TRBV10-3; clone size: NA; D gene: NA; CDR3 protein: AIRKRDMGGNEQF
J gene: TRBJ2-7; CDR3 length: 13; V gene: TRBV20-1; clone size: NA; D gene: NA; CDR3 protein: SARWRGQTTYEQY
J gene: TRBJ2-3; CDR3 length: 16; V gene: TRBV27; clone size: NA; D gene: TRBD2; CDR3 protein: ASSPLDSGSFFTDTQY
J gene: TRBJ2-5; CDR3 length: 14; V gene: TRBV9; clone size: few; D gene: NA; CDR3 protein: ASSVGGGVGQETQY
J gene: TRBJ2-3; CDR3 length: 13; V gene: TRBV24-1; clone size: NA; D gene: TRBD1; CDR3 protein: ATSDGRGYSDTQY
J gene: TRBJ1-6; CDR3 length: 14; V gene: TRBV6-1; clone size: few; D gene: NA; CDR3 protein: ASSGDRSSYNSPLH
J gene: TRBJ2-7; CDR3 length: 10; V gene: TRBV7-2; clone size: NA; D gene: NA; CDR3 protein: ASSPGNMGQY
J gene: TRBJ2-5; CDR3 length: 12; V gene: TRBV5-1; clone size: NA; D gene: TRBD2; CDR3 protein: ASSLAGTSERVY
J gene: TRBJ2-1; CDR3 length: 11; V gene: TRBV29-1; clone size: many; D gene: NA; CDR3 protein: SEIRSSYNEQF
J gene: TRBJ2-1; CDR3 length: 12; V gene: TRBV7-9; clone size: few; D gene: TRBD2; CDR3 protein: ASSFASGSNEQF
J gene: TRBJ2-1; CDR3 length: 14; V gene: TRBV29-1; clone size: NA; D gene: TRBD1; CDR3 protein: SVYQSQGVSYNEQF
J gene: TRBJ1-2; CDR3 length: 12; V gene: TRBV27; clone size: once; D gene: NA; CDR3 protein: ASSPIGVDYGYT
J gene: TRBJ2-7; CDR3 length: 13; V gene: TRBV4-2; clone size: NA; D gene: TRBD2; CDR3 protein: ASSHTGTSPYEQY
J gene: TRBJ1-1; CDR3 length: 11; V gene: TRBV7-2; clone size: NA; D gene: NA; CDR3 protein: ASSLGAISGAF
J gene: TRBJ2-3; CDR3 length: 14; V gene: TRBV7-2; clone size: few; D gene: NA; CDR3 protein: ASSLVWTSSADTQY
J gene: TRBJ2-1; CDR3 length: 12; V gene: TRBV20-1; clone size: few; D gene: NA; CDR3 protein: SASLWRTVDEQF
J gene: TRBJ2-3; CDR3 length: 10; V gene: TRBV11-2; clone size: NA; D gene: NA; CDR3 protein: ASSLDLRTQY
J gene: TRBJ2-2; CDR3 length: 14; V gene: TRBV20-1; clone size: few; D gene: TRBD1; CDR3 protein: SARDSRTGSTGELF
J gene: TRBJ1-2; CDR3 length: 11; V gene: TRBV7-2; clone size: few; D gene: NA; CDR3 protein: ASSLVGGEGYT
J gene: TRBJ2-3; CDR3 length: 15; V gene: TRBV6-5; clone size: NA; D gene: TRBD2; CDR3 protein: ASSYRGLAVAGDTQY
J gene: TRBJ2-1; CDR3 length: 14; V gene: TRBV9; clone size: once; D gene: TRBD2; CDR3 protein: ASSDTGLAGYNEQF
J gene: TRBJ2-1; CDR3 length: 12; V gene: TRBV15; clone size: NA; D gene: NA; CDR3 protein: ATSRDRWGDEQF
J gene: TRBJ1-1; CDR3 length: 11; V gene: TRBV7-2; clone size: few; D gene: TRBD1; CDR3 protein: ASSIGGGTEAF
J gene: TRBJ2-2; CDR3 length: 13; V gene: TRBV6-6; clone size: few; D gene: NA; CDR3 protein: ASRAGQKNTGELF
J gene: TRBJ2-3; CDR3 length: 13; V gene: TRBV5-1; clone size: few; D gene: NA; CDR3 protein: ASSRNQGAGDTQY
J gene: TRBJ1-2; CDR3 length: 11; V gene: TRBV12-3/TRBV12-4; clone size: NA; D gene: NA; CDR3 protein: ASSQDQSYGYT
J gene: TRBJ2-3; CDR3 length: 14; V gene: TRBV6-5; clone size: few; D gene: TRBD1; CDR3 protein: ASRQLTGVGTDTQY
J gene: TRBJ2-2; CDR3 length: 12; V gene: TRBV20-1; clone size: NA; D gene: NA; CDR3 protein: SARDSILTGELF
J gene: TRBJ1-2; CDR3 length: 10; V gene: TRBV29-1; clone size: few; D gene: NA; CDR3 protein: SVVGTHYGYT
J gene: TRBJ2-1; CDR3 length: 11; V gene: TRBV6-2/TRBV6-3; clone size: NA; D gene: NA; CDR3 protein: ASSWDSLNEQF
J gene: TRBJ1-2; CDR3 length: 10; V gene: TRBV6-5; clone size: few; D gene: NA; CDR3 protein: ASREGQYGYT
J gene: TRBJ1-5; CDR3 length: 12; V gene: TRBV25-1; clone size: few; D gene: TRBD1; CDR3 protein: ASRGQGENQPQH
J gene: TRBJ2-1; CDR3 length: 14; V gene: TRBV4-1; clone size: few; D gene: NA; CDR3 protein: ASSQEGGTTYNEQF
J gene: TRBJ2-3; CDR3 length: 13; V gene: TRBV18; clone size: few; D gene: TRBD2; CDR3 protein: ASSLGGLATDTQY
J gene: TRBJ2-5; CDR3 length: 11; V gene: TRBV4-2; clone size: few; D gene: NA; CDR3 protein: ASSQARYGREY
J gene: TRBJ2-1; CDR3 length: 14; V gene: TRBV3-1; clone size: NA; D gene: TRBD2; CDR3 protein: ASSLQIPTSGVEQF
J gene: TRBJ2-1; CDR3 length: 15; V gene: TRBV6-2/TRBV6-3; clone size: NA; D gene: TRBD2; CDR3 protein: ASRGTSGASKRNEQF
J gene: TRBJ2-1; CDR3 length: 14; V gene: TRBV20-1; clone size: NA; D gene: NA; CDR3 protein: SARAVWRSSYNEQF
J gene: NA; CDR3 length: 11; V gene: TRBV2; clone size: once; D gene: NA; CDR3 protein: ASTRLGFYEQY
J gene: TRBJ1-2; CDR3 length: 14; V gene: TRBV12-5; clone size: NA; D gene: TRBD1; CDR3 protein: ASGLARQGDNYGYT
J gene: TRBJ2-7; CDR3 length: 13; V gene: TRBV4-3; clone size: few; D gene: NA; CDR3 protein: ASSRRHTPEYEQY
J gene: TRBJ2-1; CDR3 length: 12; V gene: TRBV15; clone size: NA; D gene: NA; CDR3 protein: ATSRLRGVDEQF
J gene: TRBJ1-5; CDR3 length: 13; V gene: TRBV7-8; clone size: few; D gene: TRBD1; CDR3 protein: ASSQTGIVYQPQH
J gene: TRBJ1-6; CDR3 length: 13; V gene: TRBV29-1; clone size: NA; D gene: NA; CDR3 protein: SVERRGLYDSPLH
J gene: TRBJ1-1; CDR3 length: 12; V gene: TRBV5-5; clone size: NA; D gene: NA; CDR3 protein: ASSLGKWNTEAF
J gene: TRBJ1-6; CDR3 length: 11; V gene: TRBV30; clone size: NA; D gene: NA; CDR3 protein: VWSKGYNSPLH
J gene: TRBJ2-3; CDR3 length: 12; V gene: TRBV10-3; clone size: NA; D gene: NA; CDR3 protein: AISVDPPPDTQY
J gene: TRBJ2-1; CDR3 length: 13; V gene: TRBV7-9; clone size: few; D gene: TRBD1; CDR3 protein: ASSFPGQGLDEQF
J gene: TRBJ2-1; CDR3 length: 16; V gene: TRBV7-9; clone size: few; D gene: NA; CDR3 protein: ASSRRGLTGSLRYEQF